The 10 T cell receptor beta chains below come from one sample, sequenced in a study of cytomegalovirus exposure and HLA in healthy donors. The primer mix had 60 Vbeta and 13 Jbeta primers. Clones were read by immunoSEQ multiplex PCR, and TCRdb kept only the in-frame ones, dropping some. The top ten hold 0.2% to 0.3% of the sample, which has approximately 180,000 clones, roughly 90% seen once. The sequencing sample was made of PBMCs. The receptors come from a girl less than two years old in good health and CMV-seronegative.

V usage is TRBV6-5 and J usage is TRBJ2-7; D is perhaps TRBD2 (7 bases). V gave up 7 bases and J gave up 0 bases, with 10 bases separating them. CDR3 length: 13 residues. From germline, CDR1 is MNHEY and CDR2 SVGAGI. Here the CDR3 DNA reads TGTGCCAGCATGGGGGGGCCCTCCTACGAGCAGTACTTC. It is translated as CASMGGPSYEQYF.

V and J are TRBV6-6 and TRBJ2-1, with 11 bases aligning to TRBD1. V shed 6 bases, J shed 10 bases, and the junction held 8 bases outside the gene matches. The CDR3 loop spans 14 amino acids. Germline loops: CDR1 MNHNY, CDR2 SVGAGI (reference sequence). This chain's CDR3 is CASSPGQGVKEQFF. The DNA of the CDR3 is TGTGCCAGCAGCCCGGGACAGGGGGTAAAGGAGCAGTTCTTC.

The CDR3, as DNA: TGTGCCAGCAGTGAGTCCGGGACAGCCCTGAACACTGAAGCTTTCTTT. Translation gives CASSESGTALNTEAFF. This chain joins TRBV25-1 and TRBJ1-1; 7 positions match TRBD1. V lost 3 bases, J lost 0 bases, and 7 bases stayed unmatched. The CDR3 totals 16 residues. The germline V gene encodes CDR1 MGHDK and CDR2 SYGVNS.

V and J are TRBV7-7 and TRBJ2-5; a weak D match, TRBD1 (6 bases). The CDR3 is made up of 13 amino acids. Germline lookup yields CDR1 SSHAT and CDR2 FNYEAQ (reference sequence). Trimming took off 5 bases at V and 1 base at J, with 8 bases between the two ends. The CDR3 here is CASSRDTQETQYF. The CDR3 region has the DNA TGTGCCAGCAGCAGGGACACCCAAGAGACCCAGTACTTC.

This chain connects TRBV6-6 to TRBJ2-3; no firm D call. Germline V gives CDR1 MNHNY, CDR2 SVGAGI (reference sequence). The CDR3 loop spans 13 amino acids. V shed 5 bases and J shed 4 bases, with 10 bases lying between them. The CDR3 loop is CASSPYLPDTQYF. CDR3 bases: TGTGCCAGCAGTCCCTATCTGCCAGATACGCAGTATTTT.

The rearrangement joins TRBV4-1 to TRBJ2-1, with D perhaps matching TRBD1 (6 bases). The CDR3 has 18 residues. V was cut by 3 bases and J by 2 bases, with 20 bases left in between. Germline V gene data show CDR1 as MGHRA and CDR2 as YSYEKL. DNA of the CDR3: TGCGCCAGCAGCCAGGTGCCCCGGACAGCCAAGACCTACAATGAGCAGTTCTTC. Its translation: CASSQVPRTAKTYNEQFF.

V usage is TRBV19 and J usage is TRBJ1-1; D perhaps matches TRBD1 (5 bases). The V and J ends lost 11 bases and 1 base respectively, with 11 bases between them. CDR1 is LNHDA, CDR2 SQIVND, per germline (reference sequence). The CDR3 is 12 amino acids. This CDR3 is CARRDRNTEAFF. In DNA, the CDR3 is TGTGCCCGCAGGGATCGGAACACTGAAGCTTTCTTT.

This clone has just a few counts. The V gene is TRBV5-4, the J gene TRBJ2-7, with D possibly TRBD2 on 6 matching bases. The CDR3 length is 14 residues. CDR1 is SGHNT, CDR2 YYREEE, per germline (reference sequence). V dropped 0 bases and J dropped 2 bases, with 9 bases sitting between them. The CDR3 DNA reads TGTGCCAGCAGCTTGGGGAGGGAAACCTACGAGCAGTACTTC. It encodes CASSLGRETYEQYF.

The chain combines TRBV10-3 with TRBJ2-1; TRBD1 matches at 7 bases. CDR1 and CDR2 (germline): ENHRY, SYGVKD. The CDR3 has 15 amino acids. V gave up 6 bases and J gave up 6 bases; unmatched junction bases: 11. CDR3 nucleotide sequence: TGTGCCATCAGACCAAGGGGGCAACCTGGCAATGAGCAGTTCTTC. This encodes CAIRPRGQPGNEQFF.

This clone was seen just once. The rearrangement uses TRBV7-3 and TRBJ2-5; 16 bases map to TRBD2. V shed 1 base and J 5 bases; nucleotides not matched to a gene: 7. The V gene's germline CDR1 is SGHTA and CDR2 FQGTGA. This CDR3 has 18 amino acids. CDR3 coding DNA: TGTGCCAGCAGCTTAAACGGGACTAGCGGGAGGGGTCTGGAGACCCAGTACTTC. It translates to CASSLNGTSGRGLETQYF.